This T cell receptor (beta chain) was observed in a study of response to subunit inactivated influenza vaccine. General study points: Authors suggested few new T cells are recruited by each seasonal influenza vaccination.

Germline-derived CDR1 and CDR2 are MNHEY and SVGAGI. The germline V and J ends were trimmed by 0 bases and 2 bases, with 14 bases remaining between them. The CDR3 contains 16 residues. TCRdb independently ran MiXCR on the RT-PCR reads; one entry per CDR3 protein. In the table there are more than 600,000 distinct CDR3 sequences, less than 20% of which are singletons. A note on this clonotype: Its antigen is unknown.

The chain joins TRBV6-5 to TRBJ2-7; tentatively, D is TRBD1 (6 bases). The sequence was collected from a man aged 45-65 years who received an inactivated influenza vaccine. Sequencing was performed on PBMCs from blood, taken less than 6 days after vaccination. As DNA, the CDR3 is TGTGCCAGCAGTTACTCGATATCGGCAGGGGCCTACGAGCAGTACTTC. It specifies CASSYSISAGAYEQYF.